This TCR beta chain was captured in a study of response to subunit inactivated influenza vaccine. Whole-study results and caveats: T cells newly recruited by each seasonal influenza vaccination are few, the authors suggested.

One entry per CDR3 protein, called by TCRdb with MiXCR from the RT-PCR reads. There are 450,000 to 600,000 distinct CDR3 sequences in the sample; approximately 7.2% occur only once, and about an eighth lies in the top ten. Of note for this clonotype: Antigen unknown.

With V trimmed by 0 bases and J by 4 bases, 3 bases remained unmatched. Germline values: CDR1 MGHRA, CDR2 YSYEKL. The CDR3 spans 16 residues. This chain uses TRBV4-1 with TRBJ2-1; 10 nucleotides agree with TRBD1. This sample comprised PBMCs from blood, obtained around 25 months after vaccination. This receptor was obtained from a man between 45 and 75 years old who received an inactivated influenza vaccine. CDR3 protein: CASSQDDRGRYNEQFF. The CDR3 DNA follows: TGCGCCAGCAGCCAAGATGACAGGGGGCGATACAATGAGCAGTTCTTC.